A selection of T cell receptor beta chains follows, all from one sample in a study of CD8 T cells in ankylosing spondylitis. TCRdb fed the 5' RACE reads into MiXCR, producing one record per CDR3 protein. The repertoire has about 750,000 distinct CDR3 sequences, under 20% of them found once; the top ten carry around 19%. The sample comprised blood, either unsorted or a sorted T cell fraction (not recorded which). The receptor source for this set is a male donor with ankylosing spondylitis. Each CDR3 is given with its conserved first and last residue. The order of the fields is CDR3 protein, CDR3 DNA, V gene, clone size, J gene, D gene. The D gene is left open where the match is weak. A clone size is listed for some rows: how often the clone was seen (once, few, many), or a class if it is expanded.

CASSPSLGQGYEQYF TGTGCTAGCAGCCCCAGCCTGGGACAGGGCTACGAGCAGTACTTC TRBV7-7 NA TRBJ2-7 TRBD1
CASRPPGADYGYTF TGCGCCAGCAGGCCCCCGGGGGCCGACTATGGCTACACCTTC TRBV4-1 few TRBJ1-2 NA
CASSFWVNTEAFF TGTGCCAGCAGCTTTTGGGTGAACACTGAAGCTTTCTTT TRBV7-3 NA TRBJ1-1 NA
CASSSDMSSYNEQFF TGTGCCAGCAGCTCCGACATGAGCTCCTACAATGAGCAGTTCTTC TRBV7-8 NA TRBJ2-1 NA
CASSFPAVWQGNGYTF TGTGCCAGCAGCTTTCCCGCCGTGTGGCAGGGGAATGGCTACACCTTC TRBV7-9 NA TRBJ1-2 NA
CASSYYLLAGGTYEQYF TGTGCCAGCAGTTACTACCTACTAGCGGGGGGAACCTACGAGCAGTACTTC TRBV6-2/TRBV6-3 NA TRBJ2-7 TRBD2
CASSSGGQGGETQYF TGTGCCAGCAGTTCAGGGGGCCAGGGAGGAGAGACCCAGTACTTC TRBV12-3/TRBV12-4 NA TRBJ2-5 TRBD1
CASSPGLFNEKLFF TGTGCCAGCAGCCCGGGACTCTTTAATGAAAAACTGTTTTTT TRBV12-3/TRBV12-4 many TRBJ1-4 NA
CASSQVGVGNTGELFF TGCGCCAGCAGCCAAGTTGGGGTGGGGAACACCGGGGAGCTGTTTTTT TRBV4-1 NA TRBJ2-2 NA
CASSLAGRPQETQYF TGTGCCAGCAGCTTAGCGGGAAGGCCCCAAGAGACCCAGTACTTC TRBV7-2 NA TRBJ2-5 NA
CASRRGGGEQYF TGTGCCAGCAGGCGAGGGGGGGGTGAGCAGTACTTC TRBV7-2 few TRBJ2-7 NA
CASSFSLAGADEQFF TGTGCCAGCAGTTTCTCGCTAGCGGGGGCCGATGAGCAGTTCTTC TRBV12-3/TRBV12-4 NA TRBJ2-1 TRBD2
CASSYSRDEPYEQYF TGTGCCAGCAGTTACTCGAGGGACGAGCCCTACGAGCAGTACTTC TRBV6-8 many TRBJ2-7 NA
CASSPSRTKSMNTEAFF TGTGCCAGCTCACCGTCGAGGACCAAATCCATGAACACTGAAGCTTTCTTT TRBV18 few TRBJ1-1 NA
CASSLSGRALDTQYF TGTGCCAGCAGTTTAAGCGGGAGGGCCCTAGATACGCAGTATTTT TRBV27 NA TRBJ2-3 TRBD2
CATSVGLTSSYNEQFF TGTGCCACCAGTGTAGGGCTGACGAGCTCCTACAATGAGCAGTTCTTC TRBV24-1 NA TRBJ2-1 NA
CASSNSGESTDTQYF TGTGCCAGCAGCAATTCCGGGGAAAGCACAGATACGCAGTATTTT TRBV7-3 NA TRBJ2-3 NA
CASSQSGGGLGTEAFF TGCGCCAGCAGCCAATCCGGGGGGGGGTTGGGCACTGAAGCTTTCTTT TRBV4-1 NA TRBJ1-1 NA
CSAREDYLRPYEQYF TGCAGTGCTAGAGAAGACTACCTAAGGCCCTACGAGCAGTACTTC TRBV20-1 NA TRBJ2-7 NA
CATSRDGQRTGELFF TGTGCCACCAGCAGAGATGGACAACGGACCGGGGAGCTGTTTTTT TRBV15 NA TRBJ2-2 NA
CAIRGGRDYQETQYF TGTGCCATCAGAGGGGGCAGGGACTACCAAGAGACCCAGTACTTC TRBV10-3 NA TRBJ2-5 NA
CSVRLQETQYF TGCAGCGTACGTCTCCAAGAGACCCAGTACTTC TRBV29-1 NA TRBJ2-5 NA
CAWSHTVSYEQYF TGTGCCTGGAGTCACACGGTTTCCTACGAGCAGTACTTC TRBV30 few TRBJ2-7 NA
CASSLADNPLYEQYF TGCGCCAGCAGCCTTGCGGACAATCCTCTCTACGAGCAGTACTTC TRBV5-1 NA TRBJ2-7 NA
CASSYGTDQSTNTGELFF TGTGCCAGCAGTTACGGGACAGATCAATCGACGAACACCGGGGAGCTGTTTTTT TRBV6-5 few TRBJ2-2 TRBD1
CSAQMGRNEQFF TGCAGTGCCCAGATGGGGAGGAATGAGCAGTTCTTC TRBV20-1 few TRBJ2-1 NA
CASSFAGVLGYGYTF TGTGCCAGCAGCTTTGCAGGGGTTCTCGGCTATGGCTACACCTTC TRBV11-2 once TRBJ1-2 NA
CASSDLHTWNTEAFF TGTGCCAGCAGTGACCTTCACACTTGGAACACTGAAGCTTTCTTT TRBV6-1 few TRBJ1-1 NA
CASMDSYGYTF TGTGCCAGCATGGACAGCTATGGCTACACCTTC TRBV2 NA TRBJ1-2 NA
CSVDGGGGGMADTQYF TGCAGCGTTGACGGTGGAGGGGGCGGGATGGCAGATACGCAGTATTTT TRBV29-1 few TRBJ2-3 NA
CASSFPGTLSDAYTF TGTGCCAGCAGTTTCCCCGGGACACTTTCGGATGCCTACACCTTC TRBV28 NA TRBJ1-2 NA
CSALAWTGGGSTEAFF TGCAGCGCCCTAGCCTGGACAGGGGGCGGTTCCACTGAAGCTTTCTTT TRBV29-1 NA TRBJ1-1 TRBD1
CSAVRDRGYEQYF TGCAGTGCCGTCCGGGACAGGGGCTACGAGCAGTACTTC TRBV20-1 NA TRBJ2-7 TRBD1
CSVALAGGGELFF TGCAGCGTTGCCCTAGCGGGAGGCGGGGAGCTGTTTTTT TRBV29-1 few TRBJ2-2 TRBD2
CSAEQGTGNSPLHF TGCAGTGCGGAACAGGGTACGGGGAATTCACCCCTCCACTTT TRBV20-1 NA TRBJ1-6 NA
CASSQEDASSYNEQFF TGTGCCAGCAGCCAAGAGGACGCTAGCTCCTACAATGAGCAGTTCTTC TRBV3-1 NA TRBJ2-1 NA
CASSVGGLGTDTQYF TGTGCCAGCAGCGTGGGGGGCCTCGGCACAGATACGCAGTATTTT TRBV9 NA TRBJ2-3 NA
CASSPGTAKSYEQYF TGTGCCAGCAGTCCCGGGACAGCCAAATCCTACGAGCAGTACTTC TRBV12-3/TRBV12-4 many TRBJ2-7 TRBD1
CASSTQLAGRHGTGELFF TGTGCCAGCAGCACCCAGTTAGCGGGGCGCCACGGCACCGGGGAGCTGTTTTTT TRBV7-3 NA TRBJ2-2 TRBD2
CASMAGANTAEAFF TGTGCCAGTATGGCAGGGGCTAACACCGCTGAAGCTTTCTTT TRBV19 few TRBJ1-1 NA
CASSLDFDIEETQYF TGTGCCAGCAGCTTAGATTTTGACATAGAAGAGACCCAGTACTTC TRBV7-8 few TRBJ2-5 NA
CASIPGLKNTEAFF TGTGCCAGCATCCCCGGACTGAAGAACACTGAAGCTTTCTTT TRBV12-3/TRBV12-4 few TRBJ1-1 NA
CASSFVDRVFGNEQFF TGTGCCAGCAGCTTCGTTGACAGGGTCTTCGGCAATGAGCAGTTCTTC TRBV7-8 NA TRBJ2-1 TRBD1
CASSPPYSGVASYNEQFF TGTGCCAGCAGCCCACCCTATAGCGGGGTGGCCTCCTACAATGAGCAGTTCTTC TRBV7-6 few TRBJ2-1 TRBD2
CSAEGQGFISQETQYF TGCAGTGCGGAGGGACAGGGGTTTATATCGCAAGAGACCCAGTACTTC TRBV20-1 NA TRBJ2-5 TRBD1
CSASGTSGRRDKNIQYF TGCAGTGCTTCCGGGACTAGCGGGAGACGTGACAAAAACATTCAGTACTTC TRBV20-1 NA TRBJ2-4 TRBD2
CASSLSGEGWNEQFF TGTGCCAGCAGTTTATCGGGGGAGGGGTGGAATGAGCAGTTCTTC TRBV27 NA TRBJ2-1 TRBD2
CASSPTGAEVHEQYF TGCGCCAGCAGCCCCACCGGGGCAGAAGTGCACGAGCAGTACTTC TRBV4-3 few TRBJ2-7 NA
CASSWGHIGAFF TGTGCCAGCAGCTGGGGACATATCGGAGCTTTCTTT TRBV7-9 few TRBJ1-1 NA
CASSFWGRDYGGYTF TGTGCCAGCAGTTTTTGGGGGAGGGACTATGGGGGCTACACCTTC TRBV12-3/TRBV12-4 few TRBJ1-2 NA
CASTRNSPQWNYGYTF TGTGCCAGCACCAGGAACAGTCCTCAATGGAACTATGGCTACACCTTC TRBV6-1 NA TRBJ1-2 NA
CSAPTGGSRYEQYF TGCAGTGCTCCCACCGGCGGGAGCCGTTACGAGCAGTACTTC TRBV20-1 NA TRBJ2-7 TRBD2
CASSLEPLQGSNSPLHF TGCGCCAGCAGCTTGGAACCCCTGCAGGGCTCTAATTCACCCCTCCACTTT TRBV5-1 NA TRBJ1-6 NA
CASSYSGSGGAGETQYF TGTGCCAGCAGTTACTCGGGTAGCGGGGGGGCGGGGGAGACCCAGTACTTC TRBV6-5 NA TRBJ2-5 TRBD2